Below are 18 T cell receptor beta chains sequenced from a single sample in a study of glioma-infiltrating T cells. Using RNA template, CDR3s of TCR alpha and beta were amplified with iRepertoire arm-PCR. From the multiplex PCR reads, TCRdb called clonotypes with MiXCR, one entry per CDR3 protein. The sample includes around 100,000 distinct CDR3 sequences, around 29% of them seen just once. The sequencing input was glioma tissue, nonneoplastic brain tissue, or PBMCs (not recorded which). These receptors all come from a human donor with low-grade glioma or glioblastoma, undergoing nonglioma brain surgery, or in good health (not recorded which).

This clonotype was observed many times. The CDR3 loop reads CSATRQADQPQHF. CDR3 DNA sequence: TGCAGTGCTACAAGACAGGCAGATCAGCCCCAGCATTTT. The chain couples TRBV20-1 to TRBJ1-5; TRBD1 might be the D (6 bases). V lost 4 bases to trimming and J lost 5 bases, with 12 bases between them. Germline CDR1 reads DFQATT; CDR2 reads SNEGSKA (reference sequence). The CDR3 spans 13 residues.

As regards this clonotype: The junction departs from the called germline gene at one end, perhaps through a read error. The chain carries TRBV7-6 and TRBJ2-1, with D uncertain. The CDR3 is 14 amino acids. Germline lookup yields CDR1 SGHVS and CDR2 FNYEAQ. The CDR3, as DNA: TGTGCTAGCAGCTTGTCCAGCTCCTACAATGAGAAGTTCTTC. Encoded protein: CASSLSSSYNEKFF. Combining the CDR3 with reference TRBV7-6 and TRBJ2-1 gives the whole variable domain GAGVSQSPRYKVTKRGQDVALRCDPISGHVSLYWYRQALGQGPEFLTYFNYEAQQDKSGLPNDRFSAERPEGSISTLTIQRTEQRDSAMYRCASSLSSSYNEKFFGPGTRLTVL.

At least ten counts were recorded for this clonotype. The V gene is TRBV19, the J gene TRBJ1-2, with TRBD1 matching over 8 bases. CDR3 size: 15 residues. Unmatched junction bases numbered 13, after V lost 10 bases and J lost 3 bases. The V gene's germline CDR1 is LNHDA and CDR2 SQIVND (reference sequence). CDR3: CATKISTGVDYGYTF. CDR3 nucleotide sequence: TGTGCCACGAAAATTTCGACAGGGGTGGACTATGGCTACACCTTC.

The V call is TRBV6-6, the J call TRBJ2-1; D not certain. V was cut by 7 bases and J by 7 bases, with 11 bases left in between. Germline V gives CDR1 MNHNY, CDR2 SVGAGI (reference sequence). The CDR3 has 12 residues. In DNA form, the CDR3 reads TGTGCCAGCATGCTCGGGCCAAATGAGCAGTTCTTC. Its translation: CASMLGPNEQFF.

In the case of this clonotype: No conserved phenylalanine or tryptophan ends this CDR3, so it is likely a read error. The CDR3 bases are TGTGCCAGCAGCGTACCGGGCTCCGAGCAGTTCTCC. Protein: CASSVPGSEQFS. The chain carries TRBV6-5 and TRBJ2-1, with D unclear. The germline CDR1 and CDR2 sequences are MNHEY and SVGAGI. V lost 6 bases and J 10 bases, leaving 13 bases between the germline ends. CDR3 length equals 12 residues.

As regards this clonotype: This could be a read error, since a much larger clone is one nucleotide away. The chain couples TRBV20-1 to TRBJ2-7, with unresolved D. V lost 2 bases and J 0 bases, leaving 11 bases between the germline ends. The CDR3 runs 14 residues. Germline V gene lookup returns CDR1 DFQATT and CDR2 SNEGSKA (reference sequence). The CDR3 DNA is TGCAGTGCTAGATATCAAGAACTCTCCTACGAGCAGTACTTC. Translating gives CSARYQELSYEQYF.

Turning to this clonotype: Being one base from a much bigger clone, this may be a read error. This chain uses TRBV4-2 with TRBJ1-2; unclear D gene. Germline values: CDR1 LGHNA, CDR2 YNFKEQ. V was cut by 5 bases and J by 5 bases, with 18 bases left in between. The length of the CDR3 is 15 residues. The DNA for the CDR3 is TGTGCCAGCAGCTTATTTACCCCCGAGAAGTATGGCTACACCTTC. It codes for CASSLFTPEKYGYTF.

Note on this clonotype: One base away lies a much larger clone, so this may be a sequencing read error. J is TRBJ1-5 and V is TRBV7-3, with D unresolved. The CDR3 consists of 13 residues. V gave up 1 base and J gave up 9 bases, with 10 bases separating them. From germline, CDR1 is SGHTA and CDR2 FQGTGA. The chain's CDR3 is CASSLMADLPQHF. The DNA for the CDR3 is TGTGCCAGCAGCTTAATGGCCGATCTGCCCCAGCATTTT.

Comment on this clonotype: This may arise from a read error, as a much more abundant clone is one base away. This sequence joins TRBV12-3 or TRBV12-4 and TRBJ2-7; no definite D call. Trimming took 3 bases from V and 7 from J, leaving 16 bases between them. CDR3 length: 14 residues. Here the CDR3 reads CASSFGVYGNEQYF. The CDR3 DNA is TGTGCCAGCAGTTTTGGAGTTTACGGCAATGAGCAGTACTTC.

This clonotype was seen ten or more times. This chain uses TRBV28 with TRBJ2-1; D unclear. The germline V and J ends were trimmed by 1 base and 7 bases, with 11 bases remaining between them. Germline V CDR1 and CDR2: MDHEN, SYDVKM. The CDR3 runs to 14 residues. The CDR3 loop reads CASSLSTLGNEQFF. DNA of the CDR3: TGTGCCAGCAGTTTATCCACTCTCGGGAATGAGCAGTTCTTC.

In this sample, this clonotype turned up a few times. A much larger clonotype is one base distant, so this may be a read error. In DNA, the CDR3 is TGTGCCGGCAGCTTAACTCAGAATGCCAACACTGAAGCTTTCTTT. It specifies CAGSLTQNANTEAFF. The chain carries TRBV7-2 and TRBJ1-1; D not certain. Germline V CDR1 and CDR2: SGHTA, FQGNSA. The CDR3 is made up of 15 amino acids.

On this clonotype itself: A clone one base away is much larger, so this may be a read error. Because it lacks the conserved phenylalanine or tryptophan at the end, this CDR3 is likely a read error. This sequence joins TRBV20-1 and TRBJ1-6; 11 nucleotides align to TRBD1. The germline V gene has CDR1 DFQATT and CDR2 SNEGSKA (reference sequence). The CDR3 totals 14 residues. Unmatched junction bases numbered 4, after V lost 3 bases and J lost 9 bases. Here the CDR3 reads CSASWGQGGSPLHL. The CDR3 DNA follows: TGCAGTGCTAGCTGGGGACAGGGGGGTTCACCCCTCCACCTT.

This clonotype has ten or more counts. For the CDR3, the DNA is TGTGCCAGCAGGACCGGGAGGTCTGGGGCCAACGTCCTGACTTTC. Its translation is CASRTGRSGANVLTF. The chain joins TRBV7-2 to TRBJ2-6; 7 nucleotides line up with TRBD2. Unmatched junction bases numbered 3, after V lost 6 bases and J lost 1 base. Germline V gives CDR1 SGHTA, CDR2 FQGNSA. The CDR3 runs to 15 residues.

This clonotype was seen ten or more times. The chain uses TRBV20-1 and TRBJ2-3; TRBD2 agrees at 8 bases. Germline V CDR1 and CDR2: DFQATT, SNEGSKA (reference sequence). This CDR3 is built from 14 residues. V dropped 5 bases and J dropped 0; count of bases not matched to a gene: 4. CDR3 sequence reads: CSAARGGSTDTQYF. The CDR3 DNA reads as TGCAGTGCTGCCCGGGGGGGGAGCACAGATACGCAGTATTTT.

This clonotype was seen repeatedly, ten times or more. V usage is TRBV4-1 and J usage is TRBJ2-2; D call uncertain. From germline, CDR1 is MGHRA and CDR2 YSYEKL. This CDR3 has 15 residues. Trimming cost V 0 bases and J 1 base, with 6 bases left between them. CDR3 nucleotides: TGCGCCAGCAGCCAAGAAGGCAGGAACACCGGGGAGCTGTTTTTT. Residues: CASSQEGRNTGELFF.

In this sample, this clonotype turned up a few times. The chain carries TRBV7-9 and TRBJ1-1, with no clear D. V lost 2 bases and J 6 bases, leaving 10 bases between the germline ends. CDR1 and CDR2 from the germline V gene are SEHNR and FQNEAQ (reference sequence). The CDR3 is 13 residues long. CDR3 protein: CASSLTGMSEAFF. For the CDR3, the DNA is TGTGCCAGCAGCTTAACCGGGATGTCTGAAGCTTTCTTT.

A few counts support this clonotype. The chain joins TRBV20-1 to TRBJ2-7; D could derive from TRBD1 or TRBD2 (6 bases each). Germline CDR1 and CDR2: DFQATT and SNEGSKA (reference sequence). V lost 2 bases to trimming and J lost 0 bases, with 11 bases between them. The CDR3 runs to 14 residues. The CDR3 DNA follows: TGCAGTGCTAGAAAAGGGGGGAGCTCCTACGAGCAGTACTTC. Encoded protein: CSARKGGSSYEQYF.

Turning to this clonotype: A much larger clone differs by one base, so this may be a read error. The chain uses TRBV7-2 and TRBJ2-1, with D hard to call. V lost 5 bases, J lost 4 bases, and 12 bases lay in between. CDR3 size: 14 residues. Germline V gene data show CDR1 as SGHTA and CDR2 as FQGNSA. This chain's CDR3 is CASSTLNQYNEQFF. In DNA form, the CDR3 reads TGTGCCAGCAGCACCCTTAATCAATACAATGAGCAGTTCTTC.